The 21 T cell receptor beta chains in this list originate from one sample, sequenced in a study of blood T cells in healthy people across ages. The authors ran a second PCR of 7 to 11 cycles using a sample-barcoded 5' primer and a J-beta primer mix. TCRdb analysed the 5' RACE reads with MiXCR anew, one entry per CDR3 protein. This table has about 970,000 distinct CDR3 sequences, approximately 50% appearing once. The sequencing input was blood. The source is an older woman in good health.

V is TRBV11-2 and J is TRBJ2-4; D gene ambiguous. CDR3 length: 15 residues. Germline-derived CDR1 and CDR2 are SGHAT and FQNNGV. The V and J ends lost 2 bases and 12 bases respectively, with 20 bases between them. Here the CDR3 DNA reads TGTGCCAGCAGCTTATATCTGGGTGTTTCGACAACTCAGTACTTC. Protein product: CASSLYLGVSTTQYF. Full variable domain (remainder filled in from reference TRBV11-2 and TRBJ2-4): EAGVAQSPRYKIIEKRQSVAFWCNPISGHATLYWYQQILGQGPKLLIQFQNNGVVDDSQLPKDRFSAERLKGVDSTLKIQPAKLEDSAVYLCASSLYLGVSTTQYFGAGTRLSVL.

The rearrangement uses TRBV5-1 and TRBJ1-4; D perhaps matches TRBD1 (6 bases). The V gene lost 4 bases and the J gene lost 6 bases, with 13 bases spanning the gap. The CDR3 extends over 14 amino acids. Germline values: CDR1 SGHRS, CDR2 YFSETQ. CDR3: CASSGGPGDEKLFF. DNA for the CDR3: TGCGCCAGCAGCGGGGGCCCCGGTGATGAAAAACTGTTTTTT.

The CDR3 DNA follows: TGTGCCAGCAGAGGGGACAGCTCTGGGGCCAACGTCCTGACTTTC. It codes for CASRGDSSGANVLTF. This chain uses TRBV2 with TRBJ2-6; 7 bases align to TRBD1. After removal of 6 bases from V and 0 bases from J, the junction contained 2 bases not matched to a gene. The germline V gene encodes CDR1 SNHLY and CDR2 FYNNEI. The CDR3 totals 15 residues.

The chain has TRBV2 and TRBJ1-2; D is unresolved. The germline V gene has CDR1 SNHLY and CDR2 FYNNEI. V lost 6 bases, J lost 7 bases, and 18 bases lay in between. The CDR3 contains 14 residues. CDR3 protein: CASSTVSGSFGYTF. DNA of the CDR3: TGTGCCAGCAGCACCGTCAGCGGGAGCTTTGGCTACACCTTC.

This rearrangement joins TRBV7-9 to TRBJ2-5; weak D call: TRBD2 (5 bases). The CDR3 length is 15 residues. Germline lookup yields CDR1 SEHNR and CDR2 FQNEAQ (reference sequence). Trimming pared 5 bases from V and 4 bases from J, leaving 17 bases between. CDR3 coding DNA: TGTGCCAGCAGCACTGACCGAGGGTCGGGAGAGACCCAGTACTTC. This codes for CASSTDRGSGETQYF.

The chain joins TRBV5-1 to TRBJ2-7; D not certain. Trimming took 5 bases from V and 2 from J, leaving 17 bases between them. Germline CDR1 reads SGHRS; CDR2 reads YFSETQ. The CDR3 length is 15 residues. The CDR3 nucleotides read TGCGCCAGCAGAAAGAGCTCGACTGTTACCTACGAGCAGTACTTC. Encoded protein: CASRKSSTVTYEQYF.

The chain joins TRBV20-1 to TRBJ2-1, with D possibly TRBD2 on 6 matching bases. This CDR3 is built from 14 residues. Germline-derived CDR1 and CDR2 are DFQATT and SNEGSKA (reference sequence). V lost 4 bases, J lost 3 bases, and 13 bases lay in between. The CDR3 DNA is TGCAGTGCTACCCGGGACTTGGACTACAATGAGCAGTTCTTC. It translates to CSATRDLDYNEQFF.

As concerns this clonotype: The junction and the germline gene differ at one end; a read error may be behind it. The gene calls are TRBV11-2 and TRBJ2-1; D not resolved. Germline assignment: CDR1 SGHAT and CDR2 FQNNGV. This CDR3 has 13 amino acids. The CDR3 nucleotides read TGTGCCAGCAACTTAGAAAGGCAGAATGAGCAGTTCTTC. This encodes CASNLERQNEQFF.

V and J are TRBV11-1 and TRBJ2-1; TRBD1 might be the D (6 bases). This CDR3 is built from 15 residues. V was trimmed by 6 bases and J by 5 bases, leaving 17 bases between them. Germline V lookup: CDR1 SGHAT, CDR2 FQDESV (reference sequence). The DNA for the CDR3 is TGTGCCAGCAGTCCACAGGGTTTAGTAGACAATGAGCAGTTCTTC. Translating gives CASSPQGLVDNEQFF.

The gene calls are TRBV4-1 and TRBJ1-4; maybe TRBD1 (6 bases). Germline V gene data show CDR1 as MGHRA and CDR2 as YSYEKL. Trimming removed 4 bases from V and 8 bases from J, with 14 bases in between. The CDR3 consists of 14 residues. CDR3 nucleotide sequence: TGCGCCAGCAGCCTCCGGGACATAGGGGAAAAACTGTTTTTT. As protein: CASSLRDIGEKLFF.

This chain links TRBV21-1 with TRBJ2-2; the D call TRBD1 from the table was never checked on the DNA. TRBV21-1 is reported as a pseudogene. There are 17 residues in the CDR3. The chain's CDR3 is CASSIRRDRGLFGELFF. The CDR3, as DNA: TGTGCCAGCAGCATTAGGCGCGACAGGGGGCTTTTCGGGGAGCTGTTTTTT.

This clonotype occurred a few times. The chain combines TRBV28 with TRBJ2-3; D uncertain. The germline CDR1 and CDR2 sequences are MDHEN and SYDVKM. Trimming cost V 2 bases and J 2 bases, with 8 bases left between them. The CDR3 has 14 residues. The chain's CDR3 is CASSLRAVTDTQYF. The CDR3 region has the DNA TGTGCCAGCAGTTTACGGGCAGTCACAGATACGCAGTATTTT.

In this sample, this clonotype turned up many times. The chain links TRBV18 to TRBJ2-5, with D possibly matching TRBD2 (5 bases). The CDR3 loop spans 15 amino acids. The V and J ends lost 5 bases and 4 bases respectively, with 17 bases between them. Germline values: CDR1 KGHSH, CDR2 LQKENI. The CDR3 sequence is CASSVSATGGETQYF. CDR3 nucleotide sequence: TGTGCCAGCTCAGTTAGCGCAACCGGTGGAGAGACCCAGTACTTC.

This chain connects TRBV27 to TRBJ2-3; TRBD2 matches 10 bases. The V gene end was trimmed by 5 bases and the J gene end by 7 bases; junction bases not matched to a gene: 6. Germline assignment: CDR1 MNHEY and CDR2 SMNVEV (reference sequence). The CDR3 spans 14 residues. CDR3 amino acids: CASSSGRAFNTQYF. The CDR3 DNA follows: TGTGCCAGCAGTAGCGGGAGGGCCTTCAATACGCAGTATTTT.

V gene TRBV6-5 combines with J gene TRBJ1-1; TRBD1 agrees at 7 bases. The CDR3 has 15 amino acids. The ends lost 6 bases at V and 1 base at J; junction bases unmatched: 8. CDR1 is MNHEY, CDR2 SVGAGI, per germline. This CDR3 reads CASRSPGQPNTEAFF. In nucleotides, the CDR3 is TGTGCCAGCAGGTCCCCGGGACAGCCGAACACTGAAGCTTTCTTT.

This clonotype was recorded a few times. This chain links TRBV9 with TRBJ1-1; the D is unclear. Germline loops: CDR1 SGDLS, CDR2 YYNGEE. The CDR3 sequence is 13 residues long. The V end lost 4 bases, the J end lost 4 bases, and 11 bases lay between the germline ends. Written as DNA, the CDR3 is TGTGCCAGCAGCCCTAGCGACGGCACTGAAGCTTTCTTT. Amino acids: CASSPSDGTEAFF.

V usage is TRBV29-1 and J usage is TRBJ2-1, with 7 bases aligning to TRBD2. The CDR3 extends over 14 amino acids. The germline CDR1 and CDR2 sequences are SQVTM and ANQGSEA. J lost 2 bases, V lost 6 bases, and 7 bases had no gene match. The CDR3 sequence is CSVGLEVTYNEQFF. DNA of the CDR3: TGCAGCGTCGGACTAGAGGTAACCTACAATGAGCAGTTCTTC.

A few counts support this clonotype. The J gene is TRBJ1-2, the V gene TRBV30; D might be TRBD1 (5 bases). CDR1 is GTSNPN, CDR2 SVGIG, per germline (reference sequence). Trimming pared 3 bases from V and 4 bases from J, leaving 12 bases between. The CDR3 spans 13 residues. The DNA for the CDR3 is TGTGCCTGGAGGGAACGGGACGGCTATGGCTACACCTTC. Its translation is CAWRERDGYGYTF.

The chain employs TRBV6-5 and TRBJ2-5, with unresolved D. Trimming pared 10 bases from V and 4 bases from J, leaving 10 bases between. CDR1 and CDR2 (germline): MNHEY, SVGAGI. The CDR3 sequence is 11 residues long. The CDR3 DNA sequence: TGTGCCACCGGCATTAGAGAGACCCAGTACTTC. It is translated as CATGIRETQYF.

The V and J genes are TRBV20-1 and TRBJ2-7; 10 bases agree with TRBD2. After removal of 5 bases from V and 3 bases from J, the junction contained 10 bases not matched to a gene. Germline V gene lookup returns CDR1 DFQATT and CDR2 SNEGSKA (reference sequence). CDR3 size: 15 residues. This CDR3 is CSAPASGSAFYEQYF. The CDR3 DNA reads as TGCAGTGCTCCGGCTAGCGGGAGCGCTTTCTACGAGCAGTACTTC.

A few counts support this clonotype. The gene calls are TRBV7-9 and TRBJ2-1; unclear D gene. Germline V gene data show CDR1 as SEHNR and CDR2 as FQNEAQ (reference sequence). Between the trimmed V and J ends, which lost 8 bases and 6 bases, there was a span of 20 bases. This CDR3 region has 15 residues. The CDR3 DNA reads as TGTGCCAGCGGGGTATTTGGTGCCACGGGCAATGAGCAGTTCTTC. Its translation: CASGVFGATGNEQFF.